A single TCR beta chain is shown here with its context. The data originate from a study of blood T cell repertoires in COVID-19. Study overall: Sources were T cells, B-cell-depleted T cells, or PBMCs; the material itself was cDNA or gDNA.

The age range of participants was about 18 to 95 years, with residence in under 25 US areas. Clinical history as reported by participants underpinned cohort assignment. In the original processing: The assay estimated nucleated cells by amplifying reference gene primers. Repertoires were generated with immunoSEQ multiplex PCR, while TCRdb's copy carries only in-frame clones and drops some. V and J calls and clone size are given by that table; D and trimming were obtained from the DNA. This table has 200,000 to 250,000 clones, less than 85% appearing once. This clonotype was sampled from a man between 60 and 75 years old who had recovered from COVID-19. The sequenced sample was PBMCs or T cells enriched from blood (not recorded which).

CDR3 region: CASSPTMGAMTGYTF. CDR3 nucleotides: TGCGCCAGCAGCCCCACGATGGGGGCAATGACTGGCTACACCTTC. V gene TRBV5-1 combines with J gene TRBJ1-2; tentatively, D is TRBD1 (6 bases). The CDR3 runs 15 residues. The germline V gene encodes CDR1 SGHRS and CDR2 YFSETQ. The V gene lost 4 bases and the J gene lost 7 bases, with 20 bases spanning the gap.